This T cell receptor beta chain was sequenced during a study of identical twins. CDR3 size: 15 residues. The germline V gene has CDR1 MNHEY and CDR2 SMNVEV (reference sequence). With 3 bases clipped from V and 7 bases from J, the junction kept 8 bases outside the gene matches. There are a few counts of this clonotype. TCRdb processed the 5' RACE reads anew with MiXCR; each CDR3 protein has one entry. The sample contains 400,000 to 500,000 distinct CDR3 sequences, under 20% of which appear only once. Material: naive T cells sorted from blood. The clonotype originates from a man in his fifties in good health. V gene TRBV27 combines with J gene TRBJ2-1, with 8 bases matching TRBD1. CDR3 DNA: TGTGCCAGCAGTTTTGGGACAGGAGGCTTTAATGAGCAGTTCTTC. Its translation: CASSFGTGGFNEQFF.